This paragraph covers one TCR beta chain sequence. Its antigen is not identified. The repertoire was sequenced with immunoSEQ multiplex PCR; TCRdb's copy has only in-frame clones and lacks some. The data contain about 96,000 clones, approximately 84% of them seen just once; the ten biggest clones take up around 5.5%. The CDR3 runs to 14 residues. Germline V lookup: CDR1 KGHSH, CDR2 LQKENI. The V end lost 6 bases, the J end lost 1 base, and 9 bases lay between the germline ends. The data stem from a study of OX40 agonist ivuxolimab in advanced cancers. Study details: A male proportion of more than 75% was recorded, with mean age around 60 years and range about 23 to 90.

Overall study results and limits: CD8+ T cells were the subset that, on average, had more expanded clones than CD4+.

The sequencing here drew on CD4+ or CD8+ T cells sorted from blood, taken in a trial of the OX40 agonist ivuxolimab. This TCR came from an adult with an advanced solid tumor such as melanoma, head and neck, liver or kidney cancer. The V call is TRBV18, the J call TRBJ2-2; D ambiguous. CDR3 nucleotides: TGTGCCAGCTCGGTGGCAGAGAACACCGGGGAGCTGTTTTTT. This encodes CASSVAENTGELFF.